This passage covers 11 T cell receptor beta chains from one sample sequenced in a study of T cells in Graves' hyperthyroidism and ophthalmopathy. Amplified regions were TCR beta CDR3 sequences from RNA transcripts. HTBI primers were the set used in a first-round RT-PCR of the TCR CDR3. TCRdb reanalysed the multiplex PCR reads using MiXCR and keeps one entry per CDR3 protein. This table holds about 420,000 distinct CDR3 sequences, around 14% found once. Sequenced input: blood. The receptors here all came from a young woman with Graves' hyperthyroidism.

This clonotype came up many times. V usage is TRBV7-3 and J usage is TRBJ2-3; 9 bases are shared with TRBD1. With 1 base clipped from V and 3 bases from J, the junction kept 8 bases outside the gene matches. CDR3 length: 17 residues. Germline CDR1 SGHTA, CDR2 FQGTGA. In DNA form, the CDR3 reads TGTGCCAGCAGCTTAAATCCCACAGGGGGCCTGACAGATACGCAGTATTTT. It specifies CASSLNPTGGLTDTQYF.

This clonotype was detected many times. V gene TRBV18 combines with J gene TRBJ1-5; D gene ambiguous. The germline V and J ends were trimmed by 2 bases and 7 bases, with 12 bases remaining between them. Germline V gene data show CDR1 as KGHSH and CDR2 as LQKENI. The CDR3 runs 14 residues. The CDR3 loop reads CASSPVAEGQPQHF. CDR3 in DNA: TGTGCCAGCTCACCAGTGGCAGAGGGACAGCCCCAGCATTTT.

This clonotype appeared a few times. V usage is TRBV19 and J usage is TRBJ1-2; 7 nucleotides line up with TRBD1. After removal of 7 bases from V and 4 bases from J, the junction contained 9 bases not matched to a gene. The CDR3 is 14 amino acids. CDR1 LNHDA and CDR2 SQIVND come from the germline V gene (reference sequence). For the CDR3, the DNA is TGTGCCAGTACCCCCCTGGGGACAGCCTATGGCTACACCTTC. It yields the protein CASTPLGTAYGYTF.

This clonotype was seen repeatedly, ten times or more. CDR3 residues: CASSSTGTVYGYTF. The CDR3 nucleotides read TGTGCCAGCAGTTCCACCGGGACGGTCTATGGCTACACCTTC. V usage is TRBV12-3 or TRBV12-4 and J usage is TRBJ1-2, with D possibly matching TRBD1 (5 bases). The CDR3 runs to 14 residues. V lost 4 bases and J 4 bases, leaving 13 bases between the germline ends.

This clonotype was seen many times. This chain joins TRBV6-1 and TRBJ2-3; 13 bases match TRBD2. The CDR3 spans 16 residues. J was trimmed by 8 bases and V by 5 bases; bases with no gene match: 10. CDR1 is MNHNS and CDR2 is SASEGT in the germline V gene. The CDR3 DNA follows: TGTGCCAGCAGTTACTTACTAGCGGGGGGGCGGGGTACGCAGTATTTT. This translates into CASSYLLAGGRGTQYF.

V gene TRBV11-3 combines with J gene TRBJ1-6; maybe TRBD1 (5 bases). V lost 5 bases to trimming and J lost 7 bases, with 15 bases between them. Germline V gives CDR1 SGHNT, CDR2 YENEEA. The CDR3 is 15 residues long. CDR3 residues: CASSPGQGMNSPLHF. DNA for the CDR3: TGTGCCAGCAGCCCTGGGCAGGGAATGAATTCACCCCTCCACTTT.

The rearrangement joins TRBV6-1 to TRBJ1-5; D is ambiguous. Trimming took off 5 bases at V and 4 bases at J, with 12 bases between the two ends. The germline V gene has CDR1 MNHNS and CDR2 SASEGT. The CDR3 is 14 amino acids. CDR3 residues: CASSSTVVNQPQHF. The DNA of the CDR3 is TGTGCCAGCAGTTCGACGGTGGTAAATCAGCCCCAGCATTTT.

In DNA, the CDR3 is TGTGCCAGCAGCCGAAGGGGACAGACCTATGGCTACACCTTC. This encodes CASSRRGQTYGYTF. This chain uses TRBV11-2 with TRBJ1-2; 7 bases align to TRBD1. This CDR3 has 14 residues. V was clipped by 5 bases and J by 4 bases; unmatched bases: 7. Germline values: CDR1 SGHAT, CDR2 FQNNGV.

This clonotype was found a few times. The CDR3 DNA is TGTGCCAGCAGCTATGGACATCCGAACACTGAAGCTTTCTTT. It yields the protein CASSYGHPNTEAFF. The chain combines TRBV5-8 with TRBJ1-1, with D possibly matching TRBD1 (5 bases). V was trimmed by 3 bases and J by 1 base, leaving 10 bases between them. This CDR3 is 14 amino acids long. Germline assignment: CDR1 SGHTS and CDR2 YDEGEE.

The genes are TRBV20-1 and TRBJ1-2; no clear D. Germline CDR1 reads DFQATT; CDR2 reads SNEGSKA (reference sequence). The CDR3 has 12 amino acids. The DNA for the CDR3 is TGCAGCACTAAGAGGCCAGAGGATGGCTACACCTTC. Encoded protein: CSTKRPEDGYTF.

This clonotype was seen more than once but under ten times. The CDR3 region has the DNA TGTGCCAGCAGCTTAGGCGTGACAGGGGCTAACTATGGCTACACCTTC. Its protein is CASSLGVTGANYGYTF. The rearrangement joins TRBV7-8 to TRBJ1-2, with 8 positions matching TRBD1. CDR1 and CDR2 from the germline V gene are SGHVS and FQNEAQ. The CDR3 is made up of 16 amino acids. Trimming at V came to 1 base and at J to 0 bases, leaving 4 bases not matched to a gene.